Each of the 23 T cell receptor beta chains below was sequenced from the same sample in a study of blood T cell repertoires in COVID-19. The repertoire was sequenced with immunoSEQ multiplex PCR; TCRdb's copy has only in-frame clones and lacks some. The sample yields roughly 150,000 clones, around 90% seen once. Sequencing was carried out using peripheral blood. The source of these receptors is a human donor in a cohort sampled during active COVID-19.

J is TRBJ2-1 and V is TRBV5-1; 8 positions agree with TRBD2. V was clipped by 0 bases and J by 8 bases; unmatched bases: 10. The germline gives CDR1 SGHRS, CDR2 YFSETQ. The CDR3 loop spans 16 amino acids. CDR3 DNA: TGCGCCAGCAGCTTGGCCTCGAGCGGGAGTAGTCATGAGCAGTTCTTC. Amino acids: CASSLASSGSSHEQFF. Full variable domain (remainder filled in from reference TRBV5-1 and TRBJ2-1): KAGVTQTPRYLIKTRGQQVTLSCSPISGHRSVSWYQQTPGQGLQFLFEYFSETQRNKGNFPGRFSGRQFSNSRSEMNVSTLELGDSALYLCASSLASSGSSHEQFFGPGTRLTVL.

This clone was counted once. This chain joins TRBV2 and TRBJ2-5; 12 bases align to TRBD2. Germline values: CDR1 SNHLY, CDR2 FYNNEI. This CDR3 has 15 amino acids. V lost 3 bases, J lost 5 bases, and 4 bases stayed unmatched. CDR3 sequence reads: CASSEGLAGLETQYF. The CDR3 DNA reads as TGTGCCAGCAGTGAGGGACTAGCGGGTTTGGAGACCCAGTACTTC.

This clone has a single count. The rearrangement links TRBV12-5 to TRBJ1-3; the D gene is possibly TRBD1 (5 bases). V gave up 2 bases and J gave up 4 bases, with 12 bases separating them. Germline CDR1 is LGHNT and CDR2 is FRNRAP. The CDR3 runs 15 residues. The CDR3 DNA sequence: TGTGCTAGTGGTTTGACAGGATCCTTCGGAAACACCATATATTTT. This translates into CASGLTGSFGNTIYF.

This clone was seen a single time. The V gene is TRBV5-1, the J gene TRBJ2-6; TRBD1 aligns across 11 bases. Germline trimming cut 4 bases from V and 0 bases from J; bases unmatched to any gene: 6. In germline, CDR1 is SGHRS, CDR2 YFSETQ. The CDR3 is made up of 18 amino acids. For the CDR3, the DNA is TGCGCCAGCAGCAGCGGACAGGGGGCCCTCTCTGGGGCCAACGTCCTGACTTTC. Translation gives CASSSGQGALSGANVLTF.

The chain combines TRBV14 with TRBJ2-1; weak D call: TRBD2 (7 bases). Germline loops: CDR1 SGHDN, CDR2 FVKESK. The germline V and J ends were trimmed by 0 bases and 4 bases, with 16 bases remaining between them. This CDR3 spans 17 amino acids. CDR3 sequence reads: CASSQDSPGGLYNEQFF. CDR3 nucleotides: TGTGCCAGCAGCCAAGATAGCCCGGGGGGCCTATACAATGAGCAGTTCTTC.

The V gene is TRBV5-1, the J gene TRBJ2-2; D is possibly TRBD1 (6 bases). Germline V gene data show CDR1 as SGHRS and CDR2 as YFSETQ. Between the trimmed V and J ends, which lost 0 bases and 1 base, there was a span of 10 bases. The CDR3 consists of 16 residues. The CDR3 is CASSLARTENTGELFF. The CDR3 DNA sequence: TGCGCCAGCAGCTTGGCTCGGACAGAGAACACCGGGGAGCTGTTTTTT.

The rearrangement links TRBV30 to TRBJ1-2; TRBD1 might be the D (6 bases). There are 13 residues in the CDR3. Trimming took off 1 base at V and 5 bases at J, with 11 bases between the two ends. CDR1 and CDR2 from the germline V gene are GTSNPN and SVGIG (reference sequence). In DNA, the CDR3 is TGTGCCTGGAGTGATAAGGGGGTTTATGGCTACACCTTC. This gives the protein CAWSDKGVYGYTF.

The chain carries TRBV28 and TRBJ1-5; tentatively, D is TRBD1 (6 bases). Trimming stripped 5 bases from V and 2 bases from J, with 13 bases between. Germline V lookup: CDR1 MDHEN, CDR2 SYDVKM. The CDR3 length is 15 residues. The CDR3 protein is CASSIQQGGNQPQHF. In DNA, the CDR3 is TGTGCCAGCAGTATACAACAGGGAGGCAATCAGCCCCAGCATTTT.

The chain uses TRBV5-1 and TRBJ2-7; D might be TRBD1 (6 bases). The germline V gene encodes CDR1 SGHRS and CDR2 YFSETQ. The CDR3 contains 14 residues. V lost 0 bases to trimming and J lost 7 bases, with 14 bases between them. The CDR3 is CASSLVLGAQEQYF. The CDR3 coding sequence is TGCGCCAGCAGCTTGGTTCTGGGGGCGCAAGAGCAGTACTTC.

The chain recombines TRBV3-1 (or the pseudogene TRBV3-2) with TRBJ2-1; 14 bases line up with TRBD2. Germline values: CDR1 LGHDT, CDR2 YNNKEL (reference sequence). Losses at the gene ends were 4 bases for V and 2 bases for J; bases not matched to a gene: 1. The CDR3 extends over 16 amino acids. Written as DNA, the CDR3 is TGTGCCAGCAGCCTGGGACTAGCGGGGGCCTACAATGAGCAGTTCTTC. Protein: CASSLGLAGAYNEQFF.

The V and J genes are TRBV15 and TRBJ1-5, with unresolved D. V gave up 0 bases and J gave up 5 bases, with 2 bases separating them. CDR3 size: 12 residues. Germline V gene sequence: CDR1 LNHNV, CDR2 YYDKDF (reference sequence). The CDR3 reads CATSRDDQPQHF. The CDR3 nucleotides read TGTGCCACCAGCAGAGACGATCAGCCCCAGCATTTT.

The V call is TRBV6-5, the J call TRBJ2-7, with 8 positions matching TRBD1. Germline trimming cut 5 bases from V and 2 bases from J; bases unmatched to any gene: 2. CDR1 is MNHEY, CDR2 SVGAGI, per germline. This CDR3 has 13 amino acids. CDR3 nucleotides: TGTGCCAGCAGTCCCAGGGGGCCCTACGAGCAGTACTTC. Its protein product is CASSPRGPYEQYF.

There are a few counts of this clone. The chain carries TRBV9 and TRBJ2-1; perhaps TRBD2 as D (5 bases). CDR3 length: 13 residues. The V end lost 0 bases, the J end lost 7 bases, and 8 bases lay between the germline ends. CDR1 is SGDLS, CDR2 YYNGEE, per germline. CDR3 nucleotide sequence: TGTGCCAGCAGCGTAGGAGGGAGAAATGAGCAGTTCTTC. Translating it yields CASSVGGRNEQFF. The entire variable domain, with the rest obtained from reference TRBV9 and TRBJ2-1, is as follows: DSGVTQTPKHLITATGQRVTLRCSPRSGDLSVYWYQQSLDQGLQFLIQYYNGEERAKGNILERFSAQQFPDLHSELNLSSLELGDSALYFCASSVGGRNEQFFGPGTRLTVL.

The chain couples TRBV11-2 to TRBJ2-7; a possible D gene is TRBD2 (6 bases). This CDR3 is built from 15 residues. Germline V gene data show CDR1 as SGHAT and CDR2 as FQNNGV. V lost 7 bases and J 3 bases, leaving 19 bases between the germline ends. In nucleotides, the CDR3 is TGTGCCAGCAACGGGGGTGGGGAGTTTCTCTACGAGCAGTACTTC. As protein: CASNGGGEFLYEQYF.

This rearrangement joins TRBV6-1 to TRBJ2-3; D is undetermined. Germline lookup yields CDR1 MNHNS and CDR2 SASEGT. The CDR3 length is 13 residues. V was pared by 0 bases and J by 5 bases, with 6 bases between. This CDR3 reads CASSEASVDTQYF. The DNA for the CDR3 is TGTGCCAGCAGTGAAGCGTCCGTAGATACGCAGTATTTT.

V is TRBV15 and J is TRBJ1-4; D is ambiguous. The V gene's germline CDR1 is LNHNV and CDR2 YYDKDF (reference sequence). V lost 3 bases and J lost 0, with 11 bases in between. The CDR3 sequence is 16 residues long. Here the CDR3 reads CATSRAQYSTNEKLFF. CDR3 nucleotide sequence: TGTGCCACCAGCAGGGCTCAATATTCAACTAATGAAAAACTGTTTTTT.

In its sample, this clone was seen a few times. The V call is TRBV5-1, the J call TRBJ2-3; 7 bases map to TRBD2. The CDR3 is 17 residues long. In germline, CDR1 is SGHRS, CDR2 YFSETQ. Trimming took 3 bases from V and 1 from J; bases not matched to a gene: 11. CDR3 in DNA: TGCGCCAGCAGCTCCCCTAGCGGCCCCCTAGGCACAGATACGCAGTATTTT. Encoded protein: CASSSPSGPLGTDTQYF.

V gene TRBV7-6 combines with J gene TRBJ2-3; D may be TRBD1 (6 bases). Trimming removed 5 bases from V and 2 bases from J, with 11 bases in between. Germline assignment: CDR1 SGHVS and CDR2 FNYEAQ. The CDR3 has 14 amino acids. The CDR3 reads CASSPGHITDTQYF. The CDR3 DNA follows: TGTGCCAGCAGCCCGGGACATATCACAGATACGCAGTATTTT. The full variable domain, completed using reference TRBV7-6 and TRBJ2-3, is GAGVSQSPRYKVTKRGQDVALRCDPISGHVSLYWYRQALGQGPEFLTYFNYEAQQDKSGLPNDRFSAERPEGSISTLTIQRTEQRDSAMYRCASSPGHITDTQYFGPGTRLTVL.

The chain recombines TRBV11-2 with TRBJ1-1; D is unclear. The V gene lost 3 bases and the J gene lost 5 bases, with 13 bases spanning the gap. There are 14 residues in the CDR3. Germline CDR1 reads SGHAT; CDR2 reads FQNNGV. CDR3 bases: TGTGCCAGCAGCTTGGGCTACTCGAGTACTGAAGCTTTCTTT. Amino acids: CASSLGYSSTEAFF.

CDR3 DNA: TGTGCCAGCAGCCAGACAGGGGGCAATCAGCCCCAGCATTTT. This gives the protein CASSQTGGNQPQHF. The gene calls are TRBV5-6 and TRBJ1-5; 8 positions match TRBD1. Per germline, CDR1 SGHDT and CDR2 YYEEEE. This CDR3 is built from 14 residues. J was trimmed by 2 bases and V by 4 bases; bases with no gene match: 2. Full variable domain (missing parts from reference TRBV5-6 and TRBJ1-5): DAGVTQSPTHLIKTRGQQVTLRCSPKSGHDTVSWYQQALGQGPQFIFQYYEEEERQRGNFPDRFSGHQFPNYSSELNVNALLLGDSALYLCASSQTGGNQPQHFGDGTRLSIL.

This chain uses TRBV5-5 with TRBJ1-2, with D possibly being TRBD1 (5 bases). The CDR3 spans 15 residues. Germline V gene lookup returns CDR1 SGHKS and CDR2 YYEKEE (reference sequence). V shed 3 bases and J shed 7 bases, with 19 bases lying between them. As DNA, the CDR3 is TGTGCCAGCAGCTCCACGACAGCCCGGATGGTTGGCTACACCTTC. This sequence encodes CASSSTTARMVGYTF.

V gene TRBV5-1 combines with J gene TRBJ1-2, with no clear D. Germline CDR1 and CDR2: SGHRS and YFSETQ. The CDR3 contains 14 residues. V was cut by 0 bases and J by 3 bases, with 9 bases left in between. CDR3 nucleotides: TGCGCCAGCAGCTTGGTAACCGCGGACTATGGCTACACCTTC. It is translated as CASSLVTADYGYTF. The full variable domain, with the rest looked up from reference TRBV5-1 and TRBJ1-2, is KAGVTQTPRYLIKTRGQQVTLSCSPISGHRSVSWYQQTPGQGLQFLFEYFSETQRNKGNFPGRFSGRQFSNSRSEMNVSTLELGDSALYLCASSLVTADYGYTFGSGTRLTVV.

CDR3: CASGYGTGVKEQYF. CDR3 in DNA: TGTGCCAGCGGATACGGGACAGGGGTGAAGGAGCAGTACTTC. V gene TRBV11-2 combines with J gene TRBJ2-7, with 10 positions matching TRBD1. CDR1 and CDR2 (germline): SGHAT, FQNNGV. This CDR3 contains 14 residues. J gave up 7 bases and V 8 bases, and 11 bases lay outside the gene matches. The whole variable domain, filled in from reference TRBV11-2 and TRBJ2-7, reads EAGVAQSPRYKIIEKRQSVAFWCNPISGHATLYWYQQILGQGPKLLIQFQNNGVVDDSQLPKDRFSAERLKGVDSTLKIQPAKLEDSAVYLCASGYGTGVKEQYFGPGTRLTVT.